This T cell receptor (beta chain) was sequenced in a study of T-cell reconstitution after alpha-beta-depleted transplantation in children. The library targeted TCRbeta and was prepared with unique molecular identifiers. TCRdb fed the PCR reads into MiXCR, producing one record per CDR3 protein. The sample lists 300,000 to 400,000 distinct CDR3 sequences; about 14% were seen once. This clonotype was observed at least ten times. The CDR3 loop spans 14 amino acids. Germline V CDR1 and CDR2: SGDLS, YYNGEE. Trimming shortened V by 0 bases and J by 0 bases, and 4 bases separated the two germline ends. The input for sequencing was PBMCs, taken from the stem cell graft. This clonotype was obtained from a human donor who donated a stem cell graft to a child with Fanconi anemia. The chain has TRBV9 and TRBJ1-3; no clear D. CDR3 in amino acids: CASSVEASGNTIYF. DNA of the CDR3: TGTGCCAGCAGCGTAGAGGCCTCTGGAAACACCATATATTTT.